These 15 T cell receptor beta chains came from one sample sequenced in a study of PD-1 blockade in classical Hodgkin lymphoma. As to time point: cycle 4 day 1 (C4D1), after five to seven weeks of nivolumab. Patients all relapsed after autologous stem cell transplantation, and there was variation in brentuximab vedotin exposure. Using magnetic negative selection, the CD4+ T cells were separated out of thawed PBMCs. This table comes from immunoSEQ multiplex PCR, and its TCRdb copy is limited to in-frame clones, with some not included. The data show 25,000 to 35,000 clones, roughly four fifths seen once. The source was CD4+ T cells from blood, collected before the fourth cycle of nivolumab. These receptors were taken from a human donor with classical Hodgkin lymphoma.

This chain links TRBV5-4 with TRBJ2-5, with TRBD2 identical over 13 bases. Germline V gene sequence: CDR1 SGHNT, CDR2 YYREEE (reference sequence). This CDR3 has 16 residues. J was trimmed by 1 base and V by 4 bases; bases with no gene match: 4. The CDR3 DNA sequence: TGTGCCAGCAGCCCCACTAGCGGGAGGGTCCAAGAGACCCAGTACTTC. It codes for CASSPTSGRVQETQYF.

J is TRBJ2-7 and V is TRBV7-9; 8 nucleotides agree with TRBD2. The ends lost 2 bases at V and 2 bases at J; junction bases unmatched: 14. This CDR3 is 18 amino acids long. Germline assignment: CDR1 SEHNR and CDR2 FQNEAQ (reference sequence). Written as DNA, the CDR3 is TGTGCCAGCAGCTTACCTAAAACGGGAAGCGGGAGCCCCTACGAGCAGTACTTC. Translated: CASSLPKTGSGSPYEQYF.

The CDR3 loop reads CASSAGQGNEQYF. CDR3 nucleotide sequence: TGCGCCAGCAGCGCGGGACAGGGTAACGAGCAGTACTTC. This chain joins TRBV5-1 and TRBJ2-7; the match to TRBD1 covers 9 bases. There are 13 residues in the CDR3. Germline CDR1 reads SGHRS; CDR2 reads YFSETQ. Trimming removed 4 bases from V and 5 bases from J; junction bases left unmatched: 4.

The chain combines TRBV28 with TRBJ2-4; D remains unclear. V lost 3 bases, J lost 0 bases, and 9 bases lay in between. Germline V gene data show CDR1 as MDHEN and CDR2 as SYDVKM. The CDR3 is 15 amino acids. CDR3 DNA sequence: TGTGCCAGCAGTTTGCTGGATATAGCCAAAAACATTCAGTACTTC. Its translation is CASSLLDIAKNIQYF.

This clone appeared once. The rearrangement uses TRBV19 and TRBJ2-1; 10 positions agree with TRBD2. CDR1 LNHDA and CDR2 SQIVND come from the germline V gene (reference sequence). V trimming: 3 bases; J trimming: 0 bases; junction bases outside the gene matches: 5. The CDR3 has 17 amino acids. Here the CDR3 reads CASSIGLADLSYNEQFF. For the CDR3, the DNA is TGTGCCAGTAGTATCGGACTAGCGGACCTCTCCTACAATGAGCAGTTCTTC.

V gene TRBV19 combines with J gene TRBJ2-7, with D hard to call. Germline assignment: CDR1 LNHDA and CDR2 SQIVND (reference sequence). V lost 1 base and J lost 5, with 15 bases in between. CDR3 size: 15 residues. In DNA form, the CDR3 reads TGTGCCAGTAGTATAGCCCTCCCAGGTAAACACGAGCAGTACTTC. It encodes CASSIALPGKHEQYF.

Remarks on this clone: Additional DNA sequences in this sample encode the identical CDR3. The V call is TRBV18, the J call TRBJ2-5; 7 nucleotides align to TRBD1. The CDR3 has 14 residues. The junction had 1 base not matched to a gene; V was cut back by 2 bases and J by 1 base. Looked up from germline, CDR1 is KGHSH and CDR2 is LQKENI. The CDR3 loop reads CASSPTGVQETQYF. In DNA, the CDR3 is TGTGCCAGCTCACCAACAGGGGTCCAAGAGACCCAGTACTTC.

This clone was recorded only once. Here the CDR3 DNA reads TGTGCCATCAGTGAGTTGTCCCTGCCTACAGATACGCAGTATTTT. It specifies CAISELSLPTDTQYF. The rearrangement uses TRBV10-3 and TRBJ2-3; D not resolved. The germline gives CDR1 ENHRY, CDR2 SYGVKD. The length of the CDR3 is 15 residues. The germline V and J ends were trimmed by 1 base and 3 bases, with 11 bases remaining between them.

The rearrangement joins TRBV27 to TRBJ1-5; D is ambiguous. Trimming left V 0 bases short and J 7 bases short, with 7 bases between. The CDR3 totals 13 residues. Germline values: CDR1 MNHEY, CDR2 SMNVEV (reference sequence). Written as DNA, the CDR3 is TGTGCCAGCAGTTTATCGGGGTACCAGCCCCAGCATTTT. Translated: CASSLSGYQPQHF.

The gene calls are TRBV5-5 and TRBJ1-2, with D possibly matching TRBD1 (5 bases). Looked up from germline, CDR1 is SGHKS and CDR2 is YYEKEE (reference sequence). Trimming cost V 0 bases and J 6 bases, with 6 bases left between them. There are 12 residues in the CDR3. Here the CDR3 DNA reads TGTGCCAGCAGCTTGGTGACAGATGGCTACACCTTC. The encoded protein is CASSLVTDGYTF.

The chain links TRBV6-1 to TRBJ2-7; a weak D match, TRBD2 (5 bases). The CDR3 consists of 15 residues. Trimming took off 2 bases at V and 2 bases at J, with 13 bases between the two ends. The germline V gene encodes CDR1 MNHNS and CDR2 SASEGT. CDR3 DNA: TGTGCCAGCAGTGAACAACCGACGGGGACCTACGAGCAGTACTTC. Its translation is CASSEQPTGTYEQYF.

This clone was recorded once. J is TRBJ1-4 and V is TRBV6-1, with 8 bases identical to TRBD1. The CDR3 runs 15 residues. Germline V gene data show CDR1 as MNHNS and CDR2 as SASEGT. With 3 bases clipped from V and 5 bases from J, the junction kept 5 bases outside the gene matches. The CDR3 reads CASSDPRTGNEKLFF. Here the CDR3 DNA reads TGTGCCAGCAGTGATCCCAGGACAGGGAATGAAAAACTGTTTTTT.

This clone turned up a few times. V is TRBV29-1 and J is TRBJ2-1; 11 positions match TRBD1. With V trimmed by 1 base and J by 9 bases, 23 bases remained unmatched. The V gene's germline CDR1 is SQVTM and CDR2 ANQGSEA. The CDR3 runs 20 residues. CDR3 sequence (DNA): TGCAGCGTTGAAGGAACGGCCGGGACAGGGGGTAGCGGGAGAGGGTTTGAGCAGTTCTTC. This translates into CSVEGTAGTGGSGRGFEQFF.

The genes are TRBV18 and TRBJ2-2; the match to TRBD1 covers 7 bases. Germline CDR1 reads KGHSH; CDR2 reads LQKENI. The length of the CDR3 is 13 residues. V was clipped by 5 bases and J by 7 bases; unmatched bases: 4. The CDR3 region is CASSATGHGELFF. CDR3 in DNA: TGTGCCAGCTCAGCGACAGGGCACGGGGAGCTGTTTTTT.

This clone was recorded once. J is TRBJ1-5 and V is TRBV5-4; TRBD1 might be the D (6 bases). This CDR3 spans 14 amino acids. Germline CDR1 reads SGHNT; CDR2 reads YYREEE (reference sequence). The V and J ends lost 4 bases and 6 bases respectively, with 14 bases between them. CDR3 sequence reads: CASSPAGGSQPQHF. The CDR3 DNA follows: TGTGCCAGCAGCCCGGCCGGGGGCAGTCAGCCCCAGCATTTT.